This T cell receptor (beta chain) came from a study of T cell repertoires in cytomegalovirus infection. Study summary: CMV infection and matching HLA type were both indicated by public TCR beta signatures. Findings and limits, study-wide: It was HLA-C-restricted CMV-specific TCR beta clonotypes that dominated the response ex vivo. Adding up the frequency of public TCR beta families identified people who carried CMV plus the relevant HLA.

In TCRdb, the reads were re-called with MiXCR into one record per CDR3 protein. The table shows some 700,000 distinct CDR3 sequences, with about a third occurring only once. The V and J ends lost 6 bases and 0 bases respectively, with 17 bases between them. Germline V gives CDR1 MNHNY, CDR2 SVGAGI (reference sequence). CDR3 size: 16 residues. This clonotype has more than one count but fewer than ten. What it binds is unknown. This chain links TRBV6-6 with TRBJ1-1, with D perhaps TRBD1 (6 bases). Sequenced: PBMCs. The clonotype comes from a human donor in good health (CMV status not recorded). Some clones in this sample may be carry-over from other donors' samples. In DNA, the CDR3 is TGTGCCAGCAGCGACAGGCCAACGGGGATGAACACTGAAGCTTTCTTT. This sequence encodes CASSDRPTGMNTEAFF.